These 20 T cell receptor beta chains share one sample of origin, sequenced in a study of shared clonotypes between healthy human individuals. Using immunoSEQ multiplex PCR, the repertoire was profiled, and TCRdb retains in-frame clones only, with some absent. The top ten clones hold 0.36% of a sample with about 2.4 million clones, roughly 93% of them seen once. The sequenced material came from naive CD4+ T cells from PBMCs. Subset: CD45RA+ positively selected. The receptors stem from a man aged 18 to 29 in good health. Some clones in this sample may be carry-over from other donors' samples.

The chain uses TRBV7-9 and TRBJ2-1; 12 nucleotides match TRBD2. Germline V gives CDR1 SEHNR, CDR2 FQNEAQ (reference sequence). This CDR3 region has 16 residues. Trimming at V came to 4 bases and at J to 2 bases, leaving 3 bases not matched to a gene. The CDR3 spells CASSSRTSGAYNEQFF. In DNA form, the CDR3 reads TGTGCCAGCAGCTCCAGGACTAGCGGGGCCTACAATGAGCAGTTCTTC.

V and J are TRBV2 and TRBJ2-2; 14 nucleotides agree with TRBD2. Per the germline V gene, CDR1 is SNHLY and CDR2 is FYNNEI. The CDR3 consists of 15 residues. CDR3 DNA: TGTGCGGGACTAGCGGGAGATATGAACACCGGGGAGCTGTTTTTT. Its protein is CAGLAGDMNTGELFF.

This rearrangement joins TRBV28 to TRBJ1-4, with D hard to call. The CDR3 sequence is 15 residues long. Looked up from germline, CDR1 is MDHEN and CDR2 is SYDVKM. Trimming removed 2 bases at V and 7 bases at J, with 14 bases between. CDR3 bases: TGTGCCAGCAGTTTAAAACGGACCGGTTCTGAAAAACTGTTTTTT. Its translation is CASSLKRTGSEKLFF.

Points on this clone: This same CDR3 is encoded by further DNA sequences in the sample. The gene calls are TRBV4-2 and TRBJ1-2; no definite D call. CDR1 is LGHNA and CDR2 is YNFKEQ in the germline V gene. The CDR3 contains 13 residues. Trimming removed 0 bases from V and 8 bases from J, with 10 bases in between. Here the CDR3 reads CASSQDLARGYTF. As DNA, the CDR3 is TGTGCCAGCAGCCAAGATCTTGCGCGGGGCTACACCTTC.

The chain has TRBV7-8 and TRBJ2-3, with 9 positions matching TRBD1. V lost 5 bases to trimming and J lost 4 bases; unmatched junction nucleotides: 10. Germline V lookup: CDR1 SGHVS, CDR2 FQNEAQ. This CDR3 is 16 amino acids long. The CDR3 DNA reads as TGTGCCAGCAGCCCACGCCGGGACAGGGTAGCAGATACGCAGTATTTT. Protein: CASSPRRDRVADTQYF.

This clone was recorded only once. This chain links TRBV21-1 with TRBJ1-5; TRBD1, the table's D call, was not compared with the DNA. TRBV21-1 is noted as a pseudogene. The CDR3 has 17 residues. The CDR3 is CASSKALCGTENQPQHF. The CDR3 DNA follows: TGTGCCAGCAGCAAAGCGCTTTGCGGGACAGAGAATCAGCCCCAGCATTTT.

The chain recombines TRBV5-6 with TRBJ2-7; the D is unclear. Deletions cut 4 bases from V and 3 bases from J, with 14 bases between. Germline-derived CDR1 and CDR2 are SGHDT and YYEEEE. This CDR3 is built from 14 residues. This CDR3 reads CASSPPPKGYEQYF. DNA for the CDR3: TGTGCCAGCAGCCCCCCCCCTAAGGGCTACGAGCAGTACTTC. Variable domain in full (rest from reference TRBV5-6 and TRBJ2-7): DAGVTQSPTHLIKTRGQQVTLRCSPKSGHDTVSWYQQALGQGPQFIFQYYEEEERQRGNFPDRFSGHQFPNYSSELNVNALLLGDSALYLCASSPPPKGYEQYFGPGTRLTVT.

This sequence joins TRBV5-1 and TRBJ2-1; 8 bases align to TRBD2. Germline trimming cut 4 bases from V and 0 bases from J; bases unmatched to any gene: 6. CDR3 length: 16 amino acids. Germline assignment: CDR1 SGHRS and CDR2 YFSETQ. This CDR3 reads CASSTAGTSSYNEQFF. CDR3 bases: TGCGCCAGCAGCACCGCCGGGACTAGCTCCTACAATGAGCAGTTCTTC.

A word on this clone: Additional DNA sequences in this sample encode the identical CDR3. The chain recombines TRBV6-5 with TRBJ1-1; D unclear. Germline CDR1 reads MNHEY; CDR2 reads SVGAGI. Trimming left V 0 bases short and J 6 bases short, with 2 bases between. The CDR3 is made up of 11 amino acids. CDR3 in amino acids: CASSYSSEAFF. The CDR3 nucleotides are TGTGCCAGCAGTTACTCGTCTGAAGCTTTCTTT.

The chain carries TRBV6-6 and TRBJ2-2; D not certain. CDR1 is MNHNY, CDR2 SVGAGI, per germline (reference sequence). The V end lost 3 bases, the J end lost 6 bases, and 11 bases lay between the germline ends. CDR3 size: 14 residues. The CDR3 sequence: CASSYLGLAGELFF. The DNA of the CDR3 is TGTGCCAGCAGTTATCTGGGATTGGCCGGGGAGCTGTTTTTT.

V gene TRBV5-1 combines with J gene TRBJ1-1; D remains ambiguous. The CDR3 runs 17 residues. In germline, CDR1 is SGHRS, CDR2 YFSETQ. With 3 bases removed from V and 0 bases from J, the gap between germline ends came to 18 bases. CDR3 loop: CASSWNSGGEMNTEAFF. In DNA, the CDR3 is TGCGCCAGCAGCTGGAATTCGGGTGGGGAGATGAACACTGAAGCTTTCTTT.

The chain links TRBV28 to TRBJ1-2; D is uncertain. Trimming pared 6 bases from V and 4 bases from J, leaving 12 bases between. Germline loops: CDR1 MDHEN, CDR2 SYDVKM. The CDR3 consists of 13 residues. The CDR3 loop is CASRRTPTYGYTF. CDR3 in DNA: TGTGCCAGCAGAAGGACGCCCACCTATGGCTACACCTTC.

This sequence joins TRBV7-7 and TRBJ2-2, with 15 bases lining up with TRBD2. J gave up 7 bases and V 5 bases, and 8 bases lay outside the gene matches. The CDR3 contains 17 residues. Germline CDR1 SSHAT, CDR2 FNYEAQ (reference sequence). This chain's CDR3 is CASSVGLAGGPVGELFF. CDR3 DNA: TGTGCCAGCAGCGTTGGACTAGCGGGAGGGCCTGTCGGGGAGCTGTTTTTT.

This rearrangement joins TRBV7-8 to TRBJ2-4; D is perhaps TRBD1 (5 bases). Germline-derived CDR1 and CDR2 are SGHVS and FQNEAQ. The CDR3 extends over 16 amino acids. V was pared by 0 bases and J by 2 bases, with 11 bases between. CDR3 region: CASSLAVQGSKNIQYF. CDR3 sequence (DNA): TGTGCCAGCAGCTTAGCCGTTCAGGGTTCCAAAAACATTCAGTACTTC.

V usage is TRBV9 and J usage is TRBJ2-2, with a possible D match to TRBD2 (7 bases). The CDR3 sequence is 17 residues long. Trimming left V 4 bases short and J 4 bases short, with 20 bases between. Germline V gene data show CDR1 as SGDLS and CDR2 as YYNGEE. DNA for the CDR3: TGTGCCAGCAGCCAAAGCCTCACTCGGGGGGCCACCGGGGAGCTGTTTTTT. This translates into CASSQSLTRGATGELFF.

In its sample, this clone was seen once. The rearrangement links TRBV11-2 to TRBJ2-2; the match to TRBD2 covers 11 bases. CDR1 and CDR2 from the germline V gene are SGHAT and FQNNGV. The junction had 4 bases not matched to a gene; V was cut back by 4 bases and J by 6 bases. The CDR3 consists of 15 residues. CDR3 in amino acids: CASSYTSGGPGELFF. Here the CDR3 DNA reads TGTGCCAGCAGCTATACTAGCGGGGGCCCCGGGGAGCTGTTTTTT.

V and J are TRBV29-1 and TRBJ2-5; TRBD2 matches 8 bases. Germline trimming cut 8 bases from V and 2 bases from J; bases unmatched to any gene: 7. The germline gives CDR1 SQVTM, CDR2 ANQGSEA. The CDR3 contains 13 residues. The CDR3, as DNA: TGCAGCTCCGCCGGGGGGGTACAAGAGACCCAGTACTTC. Its protein is CSSAGGVQETQYF.

The V gene is TRBV27, the J gene TRBJ1-4; D not certain. The V gene lost 3 bases and the J gene lost 6 bases, with 8 bases spanning the gap. Germline-derived CDR1 and CDR2 are MNHEY and SMNVEV (reference sequence). The CDR3 totals 13 residues. The CDR3 spells CASSFPPYEKLFF. The CDR3 DNA reads TGTGCCAGCAGTTTCCCCCCCTATGAAAAACTGTTTTTT.

The chain combines TRBV21-1 with TRBJ2-3; TRBD1, the table's D call, was not compared with the DNA. TRBV21-1 counts as a pseudogene. The CDR3 covers 14 residues. CDR3 sequence reads: CASSPPRGSDTQYF. The CDR3 DNA is TGTGCCAGCAGTCCTCCCAGGGGATCAGATACGCAGTATTTT.

The genes are TRBV2 and TRBJ2-3; 7 bases line up with TRBD2. The junction had 21 bases not matched to a gene; V was cut back by 10 bases and J by 8 bases. This CDR3 is built from 16 residues. CDR1 and CDR2 from the germline V gene are SNHLY and FYNNEI. In nucleotides, the CDR3 is TGTGCCACCCTCGCTGGTGTGGGAGCGGGGATTGGTACGCAGTATTTT. The encoded protein is CATLAGVGAGIGTQYF.